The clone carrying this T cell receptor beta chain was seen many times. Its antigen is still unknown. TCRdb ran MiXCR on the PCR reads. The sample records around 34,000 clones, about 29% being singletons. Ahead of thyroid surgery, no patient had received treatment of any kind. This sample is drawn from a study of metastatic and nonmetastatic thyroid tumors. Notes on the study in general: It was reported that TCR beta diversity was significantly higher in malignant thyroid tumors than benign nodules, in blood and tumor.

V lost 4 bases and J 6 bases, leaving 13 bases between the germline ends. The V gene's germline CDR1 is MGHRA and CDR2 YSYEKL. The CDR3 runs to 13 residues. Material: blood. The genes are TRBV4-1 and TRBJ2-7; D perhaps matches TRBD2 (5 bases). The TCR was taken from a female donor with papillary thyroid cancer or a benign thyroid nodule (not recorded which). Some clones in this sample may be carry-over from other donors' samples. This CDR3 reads CASSPNIAGEQYF. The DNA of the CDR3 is TGCGCCAGCAGCCCAAATATTGCGGGCGAGCAGTACTTC.